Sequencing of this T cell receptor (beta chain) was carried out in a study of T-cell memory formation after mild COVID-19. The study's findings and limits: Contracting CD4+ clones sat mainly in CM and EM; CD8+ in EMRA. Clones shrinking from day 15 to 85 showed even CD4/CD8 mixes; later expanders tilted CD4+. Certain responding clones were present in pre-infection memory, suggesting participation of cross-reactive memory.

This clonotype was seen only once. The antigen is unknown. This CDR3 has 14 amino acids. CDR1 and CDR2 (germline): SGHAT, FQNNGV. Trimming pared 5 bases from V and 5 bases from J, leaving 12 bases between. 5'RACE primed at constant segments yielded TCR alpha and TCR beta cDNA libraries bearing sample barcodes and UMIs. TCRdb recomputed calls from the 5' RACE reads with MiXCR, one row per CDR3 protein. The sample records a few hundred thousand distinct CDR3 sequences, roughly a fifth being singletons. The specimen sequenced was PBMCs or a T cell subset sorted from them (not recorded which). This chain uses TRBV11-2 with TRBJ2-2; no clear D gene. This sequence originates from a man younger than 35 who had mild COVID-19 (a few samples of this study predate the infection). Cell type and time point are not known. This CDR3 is CASSRTTGTGELFF. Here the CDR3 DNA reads TGTGCCAGCAGCCGAACGACTGGAACCGGGGAGCTGTTTTTT.